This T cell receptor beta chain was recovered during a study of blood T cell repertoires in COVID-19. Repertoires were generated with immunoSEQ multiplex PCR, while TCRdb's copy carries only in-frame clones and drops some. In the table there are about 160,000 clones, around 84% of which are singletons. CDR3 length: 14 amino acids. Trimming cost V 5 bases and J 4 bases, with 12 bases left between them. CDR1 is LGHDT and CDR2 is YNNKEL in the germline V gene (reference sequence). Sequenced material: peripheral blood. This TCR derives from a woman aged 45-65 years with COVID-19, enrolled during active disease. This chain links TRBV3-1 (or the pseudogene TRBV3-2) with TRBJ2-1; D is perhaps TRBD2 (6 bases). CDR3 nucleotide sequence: TGTGCCAGCAGCGGGGGGAGCGTGTACAATGAGCAGTTCTTC. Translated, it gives CASSGGSVYNEQFF.